Following are 20 T cell receptor beta chains from one sample sequenced in a study of control samples from healthy donors and cancer patients. Generated by immunoSEQ multiplex PCR, the TCRdb table keeps only in-frame clones and is missing some. The sample lists about 170,000 clones, 90% to 95% occurring once. The sample was blood. These receptors came from a woman under 30 in good health.

The chain recombines TRBV6-6 with TRBJ2-3; either TRBD1 or TRBD2 may fit D (6 bases each). The V end was cut by 5 bases, the J end by 2 bases, with 41 bases between. Germline values: CDR1 MNHNY, CDR2 SVGAGI (reference sequence). The length of the CDR3 is 24 residues. CDR3 in DNA: TGTGCCAGCAGTCTTACGTCGGGGGCTCGACCGAAAGGGGGATCCCCACTCGACACAGATACGCAGTATTTT. This sequence encodes CASSLTSGARPKGGSPLDTDTQYF.

This chain connects TRBV28 to TRBJ1-6; possible D gene TRBD1, 6 bases. The CDR3 sequence is 17 residues long. The V gene's germline CDR1 is MDHEN and CDR2 SYDVKM. Trimming took off 7 bases at V and 10 bases at J, with 26 bases between the two ends. CDR3 region: CASTPRQGPRRGSPLHF. Here the CDR3 DNA reads TGTGCCAGCACCCCCCGGCAGGGACCCCGTAGGGGGTCACCCCTCCACTTT.

The chain links TRBV6-2 or TRBV6-3 to TRBJ1-2; D might be TRBD1 (6 bases). V was cut by 2 bases and J by 4 bases, with 17 bases left in between. This CDR3 contains 16 residues. CDR1 and CDR2 (germline): MNHEY, SVGEGT. The CDR3 nucleotides read TGTGCCAGCAGTTACCCCCGGGGGGGCGGCGCCTATGGCTACACCTTC. It is translated as CASSYPRGGGAYGYTF.

The V and J genes are TRBV12-3 or TRBV12-4 and TRBJ2-5; D unclear. The V end lost 3 bases, the J end lost 5 bases, and 10 bases lay between the germline ends. This CDR3 has 13 amino acids. The CDR3 sequence is CASSFSGGETQYF. For the CDR3, the DNA is TGTGCCAGCAGTTTCTCGGGTGGGGAGACCCAGTACTTC.

The DNA for the CDR3 is TGTGCCACCAGGGGGACAGAAACTGAAGCTTTCTTT. Translated, it gives CATRGTETEAFF. V is TRBV11-1 and J is TRBJ1-1, with 7 bases matching TRBD1. Trimming removed 10 bases from V and 5 bases from J; junction bases left unmatched: 7. Germline CDR1 is SGHAT and CDR2 is FQDESV (reference sequence). The CDR3 sequence is 12 residues long.

The chain carries TRBV11-3 and TRBJ2-1, with 14 bases that match TRBD2. This CDR3 is built from 17 residues. The V gene's germline CDR1 is SGHNT and CDR2 YENEEA. With V trimmed by 5 bases and J by 7 bases, 10 bases remained unmatched. CDR3 DNA: TGTGCCAGCAGCCTACGGACTAGCGGGGGGATGGGTAATGAGCAGTTCTTC. As protein: CASSLRTSGGMGNEQFF.

The chain has TRBV6-5 and TRBJ2-3, with 9 bases that match TRBD1. The CDR3 runs to 15 residues. After removal of 6 bases from V and 3 bases from J, the junction contained 7 bases not matched to a gene. Germline assignment: CDR1 MNHEY and CDR2 SVGAGI. The CDR3 loop reads CASRFRDRVTDTQYF. The CDR3 coding sequence is TGTGCCAGCAGATTCCGGGACAGGGTGACAGATACGCAGTATTTT.

This sequence joins TRBV27 and TRBJ1-1; tentatively, D is TRBD1 (6 bases). Trimming shortened V by 4 bases and J by 8 bases, and 11 bases separated the two germline ends. CDR3 length: 12 amino acids. Per germline, CDR1 MNHEY and CDR2 SMNVEV (reference sequence). CDR3 sequence: CASSSLTGEAFF. The CDR3 nucleotides read TGTGCCAGCAGTTCCCTGACAGGAGAAGCTTTCTTT.

The chain has TRBV7-2 and TRBJ2-3; D remains ambiguous. Trimming pared 1 base from V and 4 bases from J, leaving 12 bases between. Per germline, CDR1 SGHTA and CDR2 FQGNSA. The CDR3 has 15 residues. CDR3 DNA: TGTGCCAGCAGCTTAGAGTTACTTGTGGCAGATACGCAGTATTTT. The encoded protein is CASSLELLVADTQYF.

This chain joins TRBV11-2 and TRBJ2-2, with D tentatively TRBD1 or TRBD2 (5 bases each). V lost 3 bases and J 3 bases, leaving 11 bases between the germline ends. This CDR3 comprises 15 residues. Germline V CDR1 and CDR2: SGHAT, FQNNGV. CDR3 DNA sequence: TGTGCCAGCAGCTTCGGGACCAAGTACACCGGGGAGCTGTTTTTT. Its protein product is CASSFGTKYTGELFF. The full variable domain, with the rest looked up from reference TRBV11-2 and TRBJ2-2, is EAGVAQSPRYKIIEKRQSVAFWCNPISGHATLYWYQQILGQGPKLLIQFQNNGVVDDSQLPKDRFSAERLKGVDSTLKIQPAKLEDSAVYLCASSFGTKYTGELFFGEGSRLTVL.

V and J are TRBV13 and TRBJ1-1; D remains unclear. Trimming left V 0 bases short and J 8 bases short, with 10 bases between. Germline CDR1 is PRHDT and CDR2 is FYEKMQ (reference sequence). The CDR3 is made up of 13 amino acids. CDR3 in amino acids: CASSLGAGIEAFF. The CDR3, as DNA: TGTGCCAGCAGCTTAGGGGCAGGAATAGAAGCTTTCTTT.

V and J are TRBV5-4 and TRBJ1-2; D not resolved. Germline CDR1 is SGHNT and CDR2 is YYREEE (reference sequence). V was trimmed by 4 bases and J by 4 bases, leaving 11 bases between them. CDR3 length: 13 residues. The CDR3 region is CASSPPGAYGYTF. The CDR3 coding sequence is TGTGCCAGCAGCCCGCCGGGAGCCTATGGCTACACCTTC.

CDR3 in amino acids: CASSLLNRGSGAFF. The CDR3 DNA sequence: TGTGCCAGCAGCTTATTGAATCGGGGCTCGGGAGCTTTCTTT. The chain joins TRBV7-2 to TRBJ1-1; a possible D gene is TRBD1 (5 bases). The length of the CDR3 is 14 residues. Trimming took off 2 bases at V and 10 bases at J, with 17 bases between the two ends. From germline, CDR1 is SGHTA and CDR2 FQGNSA. The full variable domain, its missing parts supplied by reference TRBV7-2 and TRBJ1-1, is GAGVSQSPSNKVTEKGKDVELRCDPISGHTALYWYRQSLGQGLEFLIYFQGNSAPDKSGLPSDRFSAERTGGSVSTLTIQRTQQEDSAVYLCASSLLNRGSGAFFGQGTRLTVV.

The chain couples TRBV2 to TRBJ1-2; 7 bases are a match to TRBD1. This CDR3 spans 14 amino acids. V shed 6 bases, J shed 5 bases, and the junction held 9 bases outside the gene matches. Germline V gene data show CDR1 as SNHLY and CDR2 as FYNNEI. CDR3 protein: CASRTGRVKYGYTF. CDR3 DNA: TGTGCCAGCAGGACAGGGAGGGTAAAATATGGCTACACCTTC.

This clone was observed once. The chain is built from TRBV28 and TRBJ1-2; tentative D call: TRBD1 (5 bases). V shed 4 bases and J shed 8 bases, with 17 bases lying between them. CDR1 and CDR2 (germline): MDHEN, SYDVKM. This CDR3 is built from 14 residues. CDR3 protein: CASSSPPREDGYTF. The CDR3 region has the DNA TGTGCCAGCAGTTCCCCCCCCAGGGAGGACGGCTACACCTTC.

In this sample, this clone turned up once. V and J are TRBV9 and TRBJ2-1; 10 nucleotides line up with TRBD2. The CDR3 is made up of 16 amino acids. Trimming cost V 4 bases and J 0 bases; bases outside gene matches: 4. Germline V gene sequence: CDR1 SGDLS, CDR2 YYNGEE. The CDR3 nucleotides read TGTGCCAGCAGCTTACTAGCGGGGAGCTCCTACAATGAGCAGTTCTTC. Translated: CASSLLAGSSYNEQFF.

The V and J genes are TRBV10-3 and TRBJ1-5; weak D call: TRBD1 (5 bases). The CDR3 has 14 amino acids. CDR1 is ENHRY, CDR2 SYGVKD, per germline. The V end was cut by 10 bases, the J end by 2 bases, with 15 bases between. CDR3 sequence reads: CASSGGAGNQPQHF. In DNA form, the CDR3 reads TGTGCCAGCTCGGGAGGGGCCGGCAATCAGCCCCAGCATTTT.

This clone appeared once. The genes are TRBV27 and TRBJ1-1; D call uncertain. Germline V lookup: CDR1 MNHEY, CDR2 SMNVEV (reference sequence). The CDR3 is 15 amino acids. V was shortened by 2 bases and J by 2 bases, with 12 bases between the two germline ends. CDR3 amino acids: CASSLVRPFNTEAFF. CDR3 bases: TGTGCCAGCAGTTTAGTACGGCCCTTCAACACTGAAGCTTTCTTT.

This chain links TRBV7-2 with TRBJ2-1; unclear D gene. Trimming took 5 bases from V and 15 from J, leaving 17 bases between them. The CDR3 has 12 residues. Germline V CDR1 and CDR2: SGHTA, FQGNSA. The CDR3 protein is CASSPSRTKAFF. The CDR3 DNA reads TGTGCCAGCAGCCCCTCCCGGACGAAGGCGTTCTTC.

This sequence joins TRBV4-1 and TRBJ2-1; D call uncertain. The CDR3 spans 16 residues. CDR1 MGHRA and CDR2 YSYEKL come from the germline V gene. V was clipped by 0 bases and J by 8 bases, with 17 bases between them. CDR3 coding DNA: TGCGCCAGCAGCCAAGAGATTAATTCGGAGAGCGATGAGCAGTTCTTC. It is translated as CASSQEINSESDEQFF.